The rows below give T cell receptor beta chains drawn from one sample of a study of OX40 agonist ivuxolimab in advanced cancers. Generated by immunoSEQ multiplex PCR, the TCRdb table keeps only in-frame clones and is missing some. The table lists fewer than 45,000 clones, about 85% of them singletons. This material consisted of CD4+ or CD8+ T cells sorted from blood, taken in a trial of the OX40 agonist ivuxolimab. These receptors were obtained from an adult with an advanced solid tumor such as melanoma, head and neck, liver or kidney cancer. The CDR3 runs from the conserved cysteine through the conserved F or W. Each record gives: clone size, J gene, D gene, V gene, CDR3 protein, CDR3 DNA. D genes are given only for firm matches. Some rows have no size entry. The others give once, few or many, or a class for an expanded clone.

clone_size: once; j_call: TRBJ1-2; d_call: -; v_call: TRBV7-2; cdr3_aa: CASSLEGFLGYGYTF; cdr3_nt: TGTGCCAGCAGCTTAGAAGGGTTCTTAGGCTATGGCTACACCTTC
clone_size: -; j_call: TRBJ2-7; d_call: TRBD2; v_call: TRBV5-1; cdr3_aa: CASSLDLAGVSEQYF; cdr3_nt: TGCGCCAGCAGCTTGGATCTAGCGGGAGTATCCGAGCAGTACTTC
clone_size: once; j_call: TRBJ2-3; d_call: TRBD2; v_call: TRBV7-6; cdr3_aa: CASSLVGGGDTQYF; cdr3_nt: TGTGCCAGCAGCTTAGTCGGGGGAGGGGATACGCAGTATTTT
clone_size: once; j_call: TRBJ2-7; d_call: -; v_call: TRBV6-5; cdr3_aa: CASSWTDYEQYF; cdr3_nt: TGTGCCAGCAGTTGGACAGACTACGAGCAGTACTTC
clone_size: -; j_call: TRBJ2-6; d_call: TRBD2; v_call: TRBV27; cdr3_aa: CASSREASGANVLTF; cdr3_nt: TGTGCCAGCAGTCGGGAGGCCTCTGGGGCCAACGTCCTGACTTTC
clone_size: -; j_call: TRBJ2-7; d_call: -; v_call: TRBV7-6; cdr3_aa: CASSLWVWGSGPYEQYF; cdr3_nt: TGTGCCAGCAGCTTATGGGTGTGGGGGAGTGGCCCCTACGAGCAGTACTTC
clone_size: -; j_call: TRBJ2-2; d_call: -; v_call: TRBV9; cdr3_aa: CASSVGGAGELFF; cdr3_nt: TGTGCCAGCAGCGTGGGGGGAGCCGGGGAGCTGTTTTTT
clone_size: -; j_call: TRBJ2-7; d_call: -; v_call: TRBV14; cdr3_aa: CASNPSGGQGEQYF; cdr3_nt: TGTGCCAGCAACCCCTCCGGGGGGCAGGGTGAGCAGTACTTC
clone_size: -; j_call: TRBJ2-7; d_call: TRBD2; v_call: TRBV6-5; cdr3_aa: CASSPLADGPYEQYF; cdr3_nt: TGTGCCAGCAGTCCCCTAGCGGACGGACCCTACGAGCAGTACTTC
clone_size: -; j_call: TRBJ1-2; d_call: -; v_call: TRBV5-4; cdr3_aa: CASSLEQGSYGYTF; cdr3_nt: TGTGCCAGCAGCTTGGAACAGGGATCGTACGGCTACACCTTC
clone_size: -; j_call: TRBJ2-7; d_call: -; v_call: TRBV5-1; cdr3_aa: CASSLAGESPRSYEQYF; cdr3_nt: TGCGCCAGCAGCTTGGCGGGGGAATCTCCAAGGTCCTACGAGCAGTACTTC
clone_size: many; j_call: TRBJ1-2; d_call: TRBD1; v_call: TRBV9; cdr3_aa: CASSDRTGGNYGYTF; cdr3_nt: TGTGCCAGCAGCGACCGGACAGGGGGAAACTATGGCTACACCTTC
clone_size: once; j_call: TRBJ2-3; d_call: -; v_call: TRBV7-3; cdr3_aa: CASSSTLGAGDTQYF; cdr3_nt: TGTGCCAGCAGCTCCACACTAGGGGCTGGGGATACGCAGTATTTT
clone_size: -; j_call: TRBJ2-2; d_call: -; v_call: TRBV13; cdr3_aa: CASSFRNTGELFF; cdr3_nt: TGTGCCAGCAGCTTCAGAAACACCGGGGAGCTGTTTTTT
clone_size: -; j_call: TRBJ2-7; d_call: -; v_call: TRBV4-3; cdr3_aa: CASSPRTQGGSYEQYF; cdr3_nt: TGCGCCAGCAGCCCAAGGACGCAGGGGGGTTCCTACGAGCAGTACTTC
clone_size: -; j_call: TRBJ2-3; d_call: -; v_call: TRBV13; cdr3_aa: CASSSPAGAGDTQYF; cdr3_nt: TGTGCCAGCAGCTCTCCGGCGGGGGCCGGAGATACGCAGTATTTT
clone_size: -; j_call: TRBJ2-7; d_call: -; v_call: TRBV5-3; cdr3_aa: CARSHPTIKRSRSSYEQYF; cdr3_nt: TGTGCCAGAAGTCACCCCACTATTAAAAGGTCCCGCAGCTCCTACGAGCAGTACTTC
clone_size: -; j_call: TRBJ2-3; d_call: -; v_call: TRBV9; cdr3_aa: CASSVVGASLLTDTQYF; cdr3_nt: TGTGCCAGCAGCGTAGTCGGCGCGTCACTCCTCACAGATACGCAGTATTTT
clone_size: -; j_call: TRBJ1-1; d_call: -; v_call: TRBV15; cdr3_aa: CATSRDGETEAFF; cdr3_nt: TGTGCCACCAGCAGAGATGGGGAAACGGAGGCTTTCTTT
clone_size: -; j_call: TRBJ1-2; d_call: -; v_call: TRBV7-9; cdr3_aa: CASGPKSRGGGHTF; cdr3_nt: TGTGCCAGCGGTCCTAAGAGTAGGGGAGGCGGCCACACCTTC
clone_size: -; j_call: TRBJ1-2; d_call: TRBD1; v_call: TRBV6-5; cdr3_aa: CASSQSETGGYGYTF; cdr3_nt: TGTGCCAGCAGCCAAAGTGAGACAGGGGGGTATGGCTACACCTTC
clone_size: -; j_call: TRBJ1-5; d_call: -; v_call: TRBV6-6; cdr3_aa: CASSPPSRGDQHF; cdr3_nt: TGTGCCAGCAGTCCCCCGTCGCGTGGGGACCAGCATTTT